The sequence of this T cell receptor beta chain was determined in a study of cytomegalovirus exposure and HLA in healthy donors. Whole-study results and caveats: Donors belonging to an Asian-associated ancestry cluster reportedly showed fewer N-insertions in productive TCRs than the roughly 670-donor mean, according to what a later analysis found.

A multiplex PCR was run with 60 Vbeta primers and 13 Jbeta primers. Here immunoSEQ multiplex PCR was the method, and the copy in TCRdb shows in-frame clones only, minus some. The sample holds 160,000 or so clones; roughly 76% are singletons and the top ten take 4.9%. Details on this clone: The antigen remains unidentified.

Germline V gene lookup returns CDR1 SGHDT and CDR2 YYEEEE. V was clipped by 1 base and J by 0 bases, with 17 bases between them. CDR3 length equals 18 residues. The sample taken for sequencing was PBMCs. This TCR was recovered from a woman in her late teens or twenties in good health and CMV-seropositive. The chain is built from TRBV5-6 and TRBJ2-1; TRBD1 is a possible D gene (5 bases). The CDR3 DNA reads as TGTGCCAGCAGCTTGTTTTTTAGATACAGGATCTCCTACAATGAGCAGTTCTTC. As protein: CASSLFFRYRISYNEQFF.